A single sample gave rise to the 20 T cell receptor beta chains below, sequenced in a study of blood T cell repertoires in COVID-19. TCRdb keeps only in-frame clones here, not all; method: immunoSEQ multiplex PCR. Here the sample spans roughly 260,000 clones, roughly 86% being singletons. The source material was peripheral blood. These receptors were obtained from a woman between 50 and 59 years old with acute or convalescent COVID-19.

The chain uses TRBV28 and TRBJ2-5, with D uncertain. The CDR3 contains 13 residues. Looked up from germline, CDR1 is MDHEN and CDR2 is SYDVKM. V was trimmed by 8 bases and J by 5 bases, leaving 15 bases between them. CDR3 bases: TGTGCCAGCTCCTCCCCGGTGTGGGAGACCCAGTACTTC. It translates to CASSSPVWETQYF.

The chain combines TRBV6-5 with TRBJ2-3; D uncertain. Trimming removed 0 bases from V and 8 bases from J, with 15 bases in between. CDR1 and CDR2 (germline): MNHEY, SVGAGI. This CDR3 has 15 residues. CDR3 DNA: TGTGCCAGCAGTTACTCAAGTCCCCCGCGCGGTACGCAGTATTTT. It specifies CASSYSSPPRGTQYF.

The CDR3 region is CATSRGGYSPLHF. CDR3 sequence (DNA): TGTGCCACCAGCAGGGGGGGGTATTCACCCCTCCACTTT. This rearrangement joins TRBV15 to TRBJ1-6; maybe TRBD1 (5 bases). The CDR3 contains 13 residues. V lost 3 bases and J lost 8, with 8 bases in between. Germline V lookup: CDR1 LNHNV, CDR2 YYDKDF (reference sequence). Supplemented by reference TRBV15 and TRBJ1-6, the full variable domain reads DAMVIQNPRYQVTQFGKPVTLSCSQTLNHNVMYWYQQKSSQAPKLLFHYYDKDFNNEADTPDNFQSRRPNTSFCFLDIRSPGLGDTAMYLCATSRGGYSPLHFGNGTRLTVT.

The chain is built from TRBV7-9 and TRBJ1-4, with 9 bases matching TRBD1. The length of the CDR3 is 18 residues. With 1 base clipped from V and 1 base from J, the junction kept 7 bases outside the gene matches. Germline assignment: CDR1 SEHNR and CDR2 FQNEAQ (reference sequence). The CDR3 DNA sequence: TGTGCCAGCAGCTTAGGGGACAGGGTATGGGAAACTAATGAAAAACTGTTTTTT. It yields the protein CASSLGDRVWETNEKLFF.

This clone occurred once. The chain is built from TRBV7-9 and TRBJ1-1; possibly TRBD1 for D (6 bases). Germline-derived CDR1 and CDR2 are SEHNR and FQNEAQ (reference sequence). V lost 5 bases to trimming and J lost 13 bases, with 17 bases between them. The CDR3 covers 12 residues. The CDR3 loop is CASSPDRPAVFF. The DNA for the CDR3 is TGTGCCAGCAGCCCTGACAGGCCTGCTGTTTTCTTT.

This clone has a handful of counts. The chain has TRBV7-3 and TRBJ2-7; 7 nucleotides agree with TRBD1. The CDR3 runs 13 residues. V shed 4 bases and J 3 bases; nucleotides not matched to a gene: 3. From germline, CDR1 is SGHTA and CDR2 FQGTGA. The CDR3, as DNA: TGTGCCAGCAGCTACGACAGGGACTACGAGCAGTACTTC. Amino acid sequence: CASSYDRDYEQYF.

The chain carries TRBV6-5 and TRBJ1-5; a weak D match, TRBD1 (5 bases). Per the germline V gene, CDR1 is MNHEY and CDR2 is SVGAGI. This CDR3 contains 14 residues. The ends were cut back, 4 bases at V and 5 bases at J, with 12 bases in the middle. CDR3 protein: CASSWPGRDQPQHF. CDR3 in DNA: TGTGCCAGCAGTTGGCCAGGGAGGGATCAGCCCCAGCATTTT.

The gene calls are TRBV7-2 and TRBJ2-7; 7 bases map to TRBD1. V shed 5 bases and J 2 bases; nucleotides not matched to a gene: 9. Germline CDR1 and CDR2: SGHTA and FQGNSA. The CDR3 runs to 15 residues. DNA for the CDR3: TGTGCCAGCAGCGTTGCCGGGACAGTCACCTACGAGCAGTACTTC. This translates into CASSVAGTVTYEQYF.

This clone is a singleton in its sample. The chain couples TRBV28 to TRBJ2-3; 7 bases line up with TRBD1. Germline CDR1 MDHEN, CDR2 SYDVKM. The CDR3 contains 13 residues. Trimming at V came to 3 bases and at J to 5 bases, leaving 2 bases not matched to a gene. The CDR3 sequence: CASSLTGKDTQYF. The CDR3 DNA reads TGTGCCAGCAGTTTGACAGGGAAAGATACGCAGTATTTT.

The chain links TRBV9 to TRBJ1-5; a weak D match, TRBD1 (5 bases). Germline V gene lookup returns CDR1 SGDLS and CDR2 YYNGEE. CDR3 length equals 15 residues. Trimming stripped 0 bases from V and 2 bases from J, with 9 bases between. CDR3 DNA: TGTGCCAGCAGCGTAGCGCCAGGGCGCAATCAGCCCCAGCATTTT. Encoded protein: CASSVAPGRNQPQHF.

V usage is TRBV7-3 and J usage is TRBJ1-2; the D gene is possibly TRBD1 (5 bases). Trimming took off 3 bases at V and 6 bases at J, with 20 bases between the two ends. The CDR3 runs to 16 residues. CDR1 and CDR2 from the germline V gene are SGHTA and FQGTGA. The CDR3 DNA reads TGTGCCAGCAGCTTGAACAGCAGGGCTGGGCGAAATGGCTACACCTTC. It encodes CASSLNSRAGRNGYTF.

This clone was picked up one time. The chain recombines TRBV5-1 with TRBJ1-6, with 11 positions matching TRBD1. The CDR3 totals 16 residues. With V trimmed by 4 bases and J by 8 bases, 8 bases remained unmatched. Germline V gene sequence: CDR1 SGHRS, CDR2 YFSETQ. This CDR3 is CASSEGQGAPYSPLHF. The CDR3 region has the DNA TGCGCCAGCAGCGAAGGACAGGGGGCGCCTTATTCACCCCTCCACTTT.

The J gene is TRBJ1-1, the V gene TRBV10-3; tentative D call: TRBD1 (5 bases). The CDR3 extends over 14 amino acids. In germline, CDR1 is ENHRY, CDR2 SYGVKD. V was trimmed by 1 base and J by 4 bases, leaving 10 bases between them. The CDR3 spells CAISELRGVTEAFF. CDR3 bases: TGTGCCATCAGTGAGTTAAGGGGCGTCACTGAAGCTTTCTTT.

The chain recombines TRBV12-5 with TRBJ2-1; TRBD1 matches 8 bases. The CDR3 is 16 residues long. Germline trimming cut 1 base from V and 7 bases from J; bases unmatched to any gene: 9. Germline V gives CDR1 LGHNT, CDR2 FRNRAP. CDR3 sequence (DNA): TGTGCTAGTGGTTTGGCTTTGGGACAGGTCATGAATGAGCAGTTCTTC. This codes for CASGLALGQVMNEQFF.

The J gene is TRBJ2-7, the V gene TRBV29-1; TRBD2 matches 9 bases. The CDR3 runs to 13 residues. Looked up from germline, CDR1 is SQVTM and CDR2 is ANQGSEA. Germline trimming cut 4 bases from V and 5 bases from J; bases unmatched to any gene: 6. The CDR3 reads CSVGSLAGNEQYF. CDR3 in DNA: TGCAGCGTTGGAAGCCTAGCGGGGAACGAGCAGTACTTC.

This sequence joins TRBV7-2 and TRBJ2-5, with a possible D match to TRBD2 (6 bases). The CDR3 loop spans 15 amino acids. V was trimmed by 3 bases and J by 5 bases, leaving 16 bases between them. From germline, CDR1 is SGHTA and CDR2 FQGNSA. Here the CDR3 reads CASSFSSQAGETQYF. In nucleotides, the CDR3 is TGTGCCAGCAGCTTTTCTTCACAGGCGGGGGAGACCCAGTACTTC.

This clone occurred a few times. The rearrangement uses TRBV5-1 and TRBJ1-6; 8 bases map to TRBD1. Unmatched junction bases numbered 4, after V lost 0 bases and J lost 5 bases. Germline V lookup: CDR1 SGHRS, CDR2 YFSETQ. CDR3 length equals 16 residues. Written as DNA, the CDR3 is TGCGCCAGCAGCTTGGCGACAGGGGTGGATAATTCACCCCTCCACTTT. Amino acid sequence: CASSLATGVDNSPLHF.

The CDR3 sequence: CASSVQTSEIYF. CDR3 coding DNA: TGTGCCAGCAGCGTTCAGACTAGCGAGATATACTTC. The V call is TRBV28, the J call TRBJ2-7, with TRBD2 matching over 8 bases. The CDR3 is 12 residues long. The germline V gene encodes CDR1 MDHEN and CDR2 SYDVKM. Trimming cost V 6 bases and J 13 bases; bases outside gene matches: 11.

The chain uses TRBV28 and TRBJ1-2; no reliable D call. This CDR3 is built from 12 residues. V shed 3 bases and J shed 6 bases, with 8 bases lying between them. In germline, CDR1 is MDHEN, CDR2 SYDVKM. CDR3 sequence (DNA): TGTGCCAGCAGTTTCCTCGAGAATGGCTACACCTTC. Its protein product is CASSFLENGYTF.

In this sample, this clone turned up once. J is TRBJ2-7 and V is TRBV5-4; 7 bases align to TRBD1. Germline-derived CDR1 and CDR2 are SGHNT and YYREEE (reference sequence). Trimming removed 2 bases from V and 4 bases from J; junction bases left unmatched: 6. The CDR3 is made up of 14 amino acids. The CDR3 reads CASSFTGDNYEQYF. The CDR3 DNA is TGTGCCAGCAGCTTCACAGGGGACAATTACGAGCAGTACTTC.